Reported below is one T cell receptor (beta chain). This entry belongs to a study of control samples from healthy donors and cancer patients. Sequenced by immunoSEQ multiplex PCR; TCRdb stores in-frame clones only, minus some. The data hold around 130,000 clones, with roughly 86% observed a single time. Sequencing was performed on PBMCs. The TCR was taken from a man aged 45 to 65 with head and neck cancer.

The CDR3 is CASTLVYGGNQPQHF. In DNA form, the CDR3 reads TGTGCCAGTACCCTGGTGTACGGGGGAAATCAGCCCCAGCATTTT. The chain joins TRBV19 to TRBJ1-5; possible D gene TRBD1, 5 bases. The CDR3 length is 15 residues. The V gene's germline CDR1 is LNHDA and CDR2 SQIVND (reference sequence). The ends were cut back, 7 bases at V and 4 bases at J, with 17 bases in the middle.